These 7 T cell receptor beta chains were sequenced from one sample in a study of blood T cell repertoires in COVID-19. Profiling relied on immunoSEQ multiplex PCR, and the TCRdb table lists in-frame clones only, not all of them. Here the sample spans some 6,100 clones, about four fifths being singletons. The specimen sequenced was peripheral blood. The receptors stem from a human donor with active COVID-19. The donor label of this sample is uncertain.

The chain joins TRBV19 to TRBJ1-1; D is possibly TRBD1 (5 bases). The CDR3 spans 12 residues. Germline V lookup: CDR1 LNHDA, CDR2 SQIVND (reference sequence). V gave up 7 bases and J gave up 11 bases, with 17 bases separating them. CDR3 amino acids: CASTAGRPAAFF. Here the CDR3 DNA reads TGTGCCAGTACAGCGGGACGTCCGGCGGCTTTCTTT.

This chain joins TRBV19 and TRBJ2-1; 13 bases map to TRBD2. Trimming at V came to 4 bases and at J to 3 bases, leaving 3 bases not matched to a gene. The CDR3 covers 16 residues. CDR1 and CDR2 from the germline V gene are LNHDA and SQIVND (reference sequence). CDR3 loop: CASSRTSGGDYNEQFF. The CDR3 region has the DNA TGTGCCAGTAGTAGAACTAGCGGGGGGGACTACAATGAGCAGTTCTTC.

The CDR3 DNA follows: TGTGCCTGGAGCGGTCTAGCGGGGGCCAGTACCTACGAGCAGTACTTC. It yields the protein CAWSGLAGASTYEQYF. The rearrangement uses TRBV30 and TRBJ2-7; 10 nucleotides agree with TRBD2. CDR1 and CDR2 (germline): GTSNPN, SVGIG (reference sequence). The ends lost 3 bases at V and 2 bases at J; junction bases unmatched: 10. CDR3 length equals 16 residues.

Here the CDR3 reads CASSSTLRRGEQFF. The CDR3 DNA reads TGTGCCAGCAGCTCTACCTTGAGGCGAGGTGAGCAGTTCTTC. This sequence joins TRBV7-2 and TRBJ2-1; D gene unclear. Trimming removed 4 bases from V and 9 bases from J, with 16 bases in between. Germline V gene sequence: CDR1 SGHTA, CDR2 FQGNSA. This CDR3 has 14 amino acids.

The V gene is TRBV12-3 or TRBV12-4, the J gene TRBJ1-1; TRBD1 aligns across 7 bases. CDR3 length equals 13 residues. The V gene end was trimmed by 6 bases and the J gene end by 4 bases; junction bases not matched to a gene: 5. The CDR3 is CASRETGITEAFF. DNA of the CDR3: TGTGCCAGCAGGGAGACAGGGATCACTGAAGCTTTCTTT.

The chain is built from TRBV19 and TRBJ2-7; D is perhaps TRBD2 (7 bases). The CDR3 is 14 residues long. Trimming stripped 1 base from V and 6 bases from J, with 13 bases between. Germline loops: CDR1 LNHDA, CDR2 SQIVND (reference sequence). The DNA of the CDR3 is TGTGCCAGTAGTATAGTAGGCGGGGGCGGCGAGCAGTACTTC. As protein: CASSIVGGGGEQYF.

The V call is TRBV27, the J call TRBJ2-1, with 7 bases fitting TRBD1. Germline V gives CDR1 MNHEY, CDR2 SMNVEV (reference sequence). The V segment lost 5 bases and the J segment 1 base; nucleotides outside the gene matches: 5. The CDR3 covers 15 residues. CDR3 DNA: TGTGCCAGCAGTCCCCGACAGGGTTCCTACAATGAGCAGTTCTTC. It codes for CASSPRQGSYNEQFF.